This entry features one T cell receptor beta chain sequence. Its antigen remains unidentified. TCRdb's copy holds only in-frame clones and misses some; the assay was immunoSEQ multiplex PCR. The table lists roughly 80,000 clones, roughly 85% of them singletons. The CDR3 runs to 12 residues. V gave up 4 bases and J gave up 3 bases, with 7 bases separating them. In germline, CDR1 is SGHAT, CDR2 FQNNGV. The sample belongs to a study of T cell clones after liver transplantation. Study as a whole: Tolerance: complete withdrawal held at least one year, liver enzymes staying within twice normal.

Sorting of unstimulated PBMCs yielded separate CD3+CD4+ and CD3+CD8+ fractions. Study-level points and caveats: In most of the 8 subjects, circulating graft-donor-reactive CD4 TCRbeta sequences fell significantly after transplant.

The source material was CD4+ T cells from blood, sampled 46 months after liver transplant. The clonotype comes from a human patient who received a liver transplant. The T cells may partly be graft donor cells. V usage is TRBV11-2 and J usage is TRBJ2-7, with a possible D match to TRBD1 (6 bases). In DNA, the CDR3 is TGTGCCAGCAGCTCGGACAGCTACGAGCAGTACTTC. Its protein is CASSSDSYEQYF.